The clone carrying this T cell receptor beta chain appeared many times. Antigen: not known. Unique molecular identifiers (one per individual cDNA molecule) were attached. MiXCR, applied by TCRdb to the 5' RACE reads, yields one record per CDR3 protein. The table lists some 38,000 distinct CDR3 sequences, around 5% of them singletons. This sample was taken from a study of early T cells in non-severe SARS-CoV-2 infection. For the study at large: Chains stayed unpaired after sequencing of bulk RNA from unsorted whole blood. Study-level points and caveats: Anti-spike CD8 responses were favored by VDJdb matching, which missed private and CD4 specificities.

The CDR3 spans 17 residues. Germline V gene data show CDR1 as LGHNA and CDR2 as YSLEER. With 0 bases removed from V and 4 bases from J, the gap between germline ends came to 16 bases. The sequenced sample was whole blood. The TCR was taken from an adult who was a healthcare worker with PCR-confirmed SARS-CoV-2 infection or an uninfected control (not recorded which). The chain recombines TRBV4-3 with TRBJ2-1; D possibly corresponds to TRBD1 (6 bases). The CDR3 is CASSQDWGTRGYNEQFF. The CDR3 region has the DNA TGCGCCAGCAGCCAAGATTGGGGGACGAGGGGGTACAATGAGCAGTTCTTC.